The clone carrying this TCR beta chain has more than one count but fewer than ten. The antigen is not known. This table comes from immunoSEQ multiplex PCR, and its TCRdb copy is limited to in-frame clones, with some not included. The sample has roughly 170,000 clones; just over 90% are singletons. Between the trimmed V and J ends, which lost 6 bases and 3 bases, there was a span of 15 bases. Germline CDR1 and CDR2: SGHTA and FQGNSA. There are 14 residues in the CDR3. The data derive from a study of T cell responses to AZD1222 COVID-19 vaccine. Whole-study results and caveats: Donors were chiefly white British, with a greater number of females, and clonal diversity was perhaps underestimated.

This sequence originates from an adult in good health. The sequenced sample was peripheral blood, obtained on day 0 of AZD1222 vaccination. The V gene is TRBV7-2, the J gene TRBJ2-7; possibly TRBD1 for D (5 bases). Here the CDR3 DNA reads TGTGCCAGCAGTTTAAAGGGGATTTACTACGAGCAGTACTTC. Its translation: CASSLKGIYYEQYF.